Included here is one TCR beta chain sequence, with context. The antigen remains undetermined. V lost 5 bases and J lost 3, with 18 bases in between. Germline V gene lookup returns CDR1 MGHRA and CDR2 YSYEKL. The CDR3 has 16 residues. Unique molecular identifiers tagged the TCRbeta library. TCRdb redid the calling of the PCR reads with MiXCR, one entry per CDR3 protein. Counted here are around 580,000 distinct CDR3 sequences, 23% occurring once; the ten biggest clones make up roughly 13%. The record originates from a study of T-cell reconstitution after alpha-beta-depleted transplantation in children. Study conclusions and caveats: A year had passed since transplant, and T-cell counts and diversity by then came mostly from newly produced T cells.

Sequences were derived from PBMCs, mostly from graft donor cells, sampled 360 days after TCRalphabeta/CD19-depleted stem cell transplant. This sequence was found in a boy under two years old who had a stem cell transplant for acute myeloid leukemia, so the T cells may come from the graft donor. V usage is TRBV4-1 and J usage is TRBJ2-3; TRBD1 or TRBD2 may be the D gene (5 bases each). CDR3 sequence (DNA): TGCGCCAGCAGCACATACGGGACCCGTGGGACAGATACGCAGTATTTT. It is translated as CASSTYGTRGTDTQYF.